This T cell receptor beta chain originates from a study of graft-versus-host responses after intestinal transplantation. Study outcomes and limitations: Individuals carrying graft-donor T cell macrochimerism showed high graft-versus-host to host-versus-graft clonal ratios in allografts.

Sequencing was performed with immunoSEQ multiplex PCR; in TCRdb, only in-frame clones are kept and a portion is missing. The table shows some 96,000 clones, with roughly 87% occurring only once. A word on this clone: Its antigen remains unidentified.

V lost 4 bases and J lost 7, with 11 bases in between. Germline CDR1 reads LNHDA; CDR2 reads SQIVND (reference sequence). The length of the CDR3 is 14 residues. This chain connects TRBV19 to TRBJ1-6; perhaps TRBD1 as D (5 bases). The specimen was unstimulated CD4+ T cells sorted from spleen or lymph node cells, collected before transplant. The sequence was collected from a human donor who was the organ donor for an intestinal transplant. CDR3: CASSSDSLNSPLHF. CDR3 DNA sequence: TGTGCCAGTAGTAGTGACAGCTTAAATTCACCCCTCCACTTT.